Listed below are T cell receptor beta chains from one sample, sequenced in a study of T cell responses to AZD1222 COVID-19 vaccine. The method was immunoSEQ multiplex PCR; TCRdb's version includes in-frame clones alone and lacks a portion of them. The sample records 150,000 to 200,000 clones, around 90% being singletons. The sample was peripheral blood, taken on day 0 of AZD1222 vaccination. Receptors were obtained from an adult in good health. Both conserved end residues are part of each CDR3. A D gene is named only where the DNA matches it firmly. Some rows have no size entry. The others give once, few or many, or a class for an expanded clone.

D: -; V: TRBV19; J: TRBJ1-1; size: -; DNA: TGTGCCAGTACCACATCAGGAGGGGTTTTGGGCACTGAAGCTTTCTTT; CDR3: CASTTSGGVLGTEAFF
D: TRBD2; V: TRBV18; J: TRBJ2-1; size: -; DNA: TGTGCCAGCTCACCCTTAGCGGGAGTGTCCTACAATGAGCAGTTCTTC; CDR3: CASSPLAGVSYNEQFF
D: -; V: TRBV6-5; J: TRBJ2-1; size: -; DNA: TGTGCCAGCAGTCGGGGTCTAAACAATGAGCAGTTCTTC; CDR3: CASSRGLNNEQFF
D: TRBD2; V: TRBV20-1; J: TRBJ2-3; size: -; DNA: TGCAGTGCTAGTTGGGGTCTAGCGGGAGGGGTGGGCACAGATACGCAGTATTTT; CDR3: CSASWGLAGGVGTDTQYF
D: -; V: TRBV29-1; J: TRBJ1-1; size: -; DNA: TGCAGCGTTGCCCGGACTGCCGACGCTTTCTTT; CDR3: CSVARTADAFF
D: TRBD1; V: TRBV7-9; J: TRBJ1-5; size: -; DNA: TGTGCCAGCAGTCCCACAGGGGCGAGAAATCAGCCCCAGCATTTT; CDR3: CASSPTGARNQPQHF
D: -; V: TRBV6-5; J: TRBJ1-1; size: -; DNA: TGTGCCAGCAGGTTCACCGGACAGTGGGAAACTGAAGCTTTCTTT; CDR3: CASRFTGQWETEAFF
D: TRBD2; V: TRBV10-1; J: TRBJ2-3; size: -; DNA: TGCGCTACAGCCGGTGGCGGGAGAGGTACAGATACGCAGTATTTT; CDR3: CATAGGGRGTDTQYF
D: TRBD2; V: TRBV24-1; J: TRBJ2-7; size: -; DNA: TGTGCCACCAGCAGCGGGAGCTCCTACGAGCAGTACTTC; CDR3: CATSSGSSYEQYF
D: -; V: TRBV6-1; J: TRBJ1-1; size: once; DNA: TGTGCCAGCAGTGACCGACGGATGAACACTGAAGCTTTCTTT; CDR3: CASSDRRMNTEAFF
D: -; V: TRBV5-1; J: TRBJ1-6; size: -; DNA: TGCGCCAGCACGCCGATCGGGGGCCTCGGTTCACCCCTCCACTTT; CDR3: CASTPIGGLGSPLHF
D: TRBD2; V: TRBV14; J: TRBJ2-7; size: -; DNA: TGTGCCAACAAGCCCGGGGGCGGAGCGGGAGGGCTTTGTGAGCAGTACTTC; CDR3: CANKPGGGAGGLCEQYF
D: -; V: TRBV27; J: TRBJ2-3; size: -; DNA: TGTGCCAGCAGTTTACTGGGGCGAACTAGCACAGATACGCAGTATTTT; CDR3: CASSLLGRTSTDTQYF
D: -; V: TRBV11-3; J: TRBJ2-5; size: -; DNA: TGTGCCAACACGGACTGGCAAGAGACCCAGTACTTC; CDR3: CANTDWQETQYF
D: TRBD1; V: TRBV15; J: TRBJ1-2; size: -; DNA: TGTGCCACCCTTGGGAGGACAGGGGATTCGGTGATCTATGGCTACACCTTC; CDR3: CATLGRTGDSVIYGYTF
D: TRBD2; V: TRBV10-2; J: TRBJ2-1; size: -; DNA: TGCGCCAGCAGTGAAGGCCCTAGCGGGAGAAATGAGCAGTTCTTC; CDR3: CASSEGPSGRNEQFF
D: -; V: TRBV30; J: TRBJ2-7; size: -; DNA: TGTGCCTGGAGGGCGCGGAGCTCCTACGAGCAGTACTTC; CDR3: CAWRARSSYEQYF
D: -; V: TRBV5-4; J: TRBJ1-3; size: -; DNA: TGTGCCAGCAGCTACTTAATGGGAAACACCATATATTTT; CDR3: CASSYLMGNTIYF
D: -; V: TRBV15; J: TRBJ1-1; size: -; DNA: TGTGCCACCAGCAGAAGGGCCGGGGTTGGGAACACTGAAGCTTTCTTT; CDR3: CATSRRAGVGNTEAFF
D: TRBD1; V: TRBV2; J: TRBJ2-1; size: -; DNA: TGTGCCAGCAGGGAGACAGGGATCGATGAGCAGTTCTTC; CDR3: CASRETGIDEQFF
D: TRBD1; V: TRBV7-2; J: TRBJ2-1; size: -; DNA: TGTGCCAGCAGCCCGACGGACAGGCTGCAGTTCTTC; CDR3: CASSPTDRLQFF
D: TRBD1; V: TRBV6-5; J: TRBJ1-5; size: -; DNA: TGTGCCAGCAGCCCGGGACAGGGAACAGGACAGCCCCAGCATTTT; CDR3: CASSPGQGTGQPQHF
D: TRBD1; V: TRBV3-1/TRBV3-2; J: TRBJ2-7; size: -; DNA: TGTGCCAGCAGCCAAGATTGGACAGGCGCACCGACGGAGCAGTACTTC; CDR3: CASSQDWTGAPTEQYF
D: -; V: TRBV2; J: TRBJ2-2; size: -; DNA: TGTGCCAGCACATCTCCCCCCGGGGAGCTGTTTTTT; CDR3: CASTSPPGELFF
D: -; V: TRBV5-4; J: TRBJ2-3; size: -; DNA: TGTGCCAGCAGCTTGAGCACTAGTCCCACAGATACGCAGTATTTT; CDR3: CASSLSTSPTDTQYF
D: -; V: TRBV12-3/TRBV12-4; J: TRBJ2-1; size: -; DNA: TGTGCCAGCAGTTCCCCAGGGAGCAATGAGCAGTTCTTC; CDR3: CASSSPGSNEQFF
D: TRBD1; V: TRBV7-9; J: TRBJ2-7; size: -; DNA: TGTGCCAGCAGCTCCGGGACAGTCTCCTACGAGCAGTACTTC; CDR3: CASSSGTVSYEQYF
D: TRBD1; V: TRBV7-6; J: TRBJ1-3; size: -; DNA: TGTGCCAGCAGCTCCGGGACAGCTAAGTACTCTGGAAACACCATATATTTT; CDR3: CASSSGTAKYSGNTIYF
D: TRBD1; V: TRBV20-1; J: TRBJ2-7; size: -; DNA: TGCAGTGCTAGTGACAGGGTAAACCACGAGCAGTACTTC; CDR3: CSASDRVNHEQYF
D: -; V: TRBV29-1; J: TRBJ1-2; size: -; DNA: TGCAGCGGGGGTGGAGGCGGAAACTATGGCTACACCTTC; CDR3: CSGGGGGNYGYTF
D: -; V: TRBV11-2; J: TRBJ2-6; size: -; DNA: TGTGCCAGCAGCTTTACCCAGGGGCCCTCTGGGGCCAACGTCCTGACTTTC; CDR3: CASSFTQGPSGANVLTF
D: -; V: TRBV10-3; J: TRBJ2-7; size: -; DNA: TGTGCCATCAGTGATGAGACTATCTACGAGCAGTACTTC; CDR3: CAISDETIYEQYF
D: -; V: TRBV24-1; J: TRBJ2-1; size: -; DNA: TGTGCCACCAGTGATTTGCCAGGGCTCTCCTACAATGAGCAGTTCTTC; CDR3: CATSDLPGLSYNEQFF
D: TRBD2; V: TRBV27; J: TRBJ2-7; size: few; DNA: TGTGCCAGCAGTTTATCGAGAGCGGGAGGTTTCGAGCAGTACTTC; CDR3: CASSLSRAGGFEQYF
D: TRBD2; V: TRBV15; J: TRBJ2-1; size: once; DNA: TGTGCCACCAGCAGAGTAGGTCTAGCGGGAGAGAATGAGCAGTTCTTC; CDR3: CATSRVGLAGENEQFF
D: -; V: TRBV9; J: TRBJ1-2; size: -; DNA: TGTGCCAGCAGCGCCGTGGGGGGGAACTATGGCTACACCTTC; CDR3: CASSAVGGNYGYTF
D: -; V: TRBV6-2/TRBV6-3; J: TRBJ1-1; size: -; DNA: TGTGCCAGCAGCATAACAGGGTCGGGCACTGAAGCTTTCTTT; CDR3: CASSITGSGTEAFF
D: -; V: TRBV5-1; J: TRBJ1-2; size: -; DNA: TGCGCCAGCAGCTTGGTCGGAGCAGGGAGCGGCGACTATGGCTACACCTTC; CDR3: CASSLVGAGSGDYGYTF
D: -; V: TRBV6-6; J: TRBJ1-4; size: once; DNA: TGTGCCAGCAGTCTTCGAGGGATTAATGAAAAACTGTTTTTT; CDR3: CASSLRGINEKLFF
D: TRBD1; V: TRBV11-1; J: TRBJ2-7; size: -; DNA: TGTGCCAGCAGCTTAGGGGCAGGGGGCTTCTACGAGCAGTACTTC; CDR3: CASSLGAGGFYEQYF
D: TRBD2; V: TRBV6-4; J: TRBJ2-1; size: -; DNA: TGTGCCAGCAGTGACCTAGCGGGAGACAATGAGCAGTTCTTC; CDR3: CASSDLAGDNEQFF
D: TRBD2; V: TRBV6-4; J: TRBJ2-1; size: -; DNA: TGTGCCAGCAGTACTCTAGCGGGAAACTCCTACAATGAGCAGTTCTTC; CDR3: CASSTLAGNSYNEQFF
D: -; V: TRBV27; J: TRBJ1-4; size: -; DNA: TGTGCCAGCAGTTTATTTTGGGGGATGGGGGAAAAACTGTTTTTT; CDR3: CASSLFWGMGEKLFF
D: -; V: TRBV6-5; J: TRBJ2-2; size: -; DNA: TGTGCCAGCAGTTACGCCACCGCGAACACCGGGGAGCTGTTTTTT; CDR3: CASSYATANTGELFF
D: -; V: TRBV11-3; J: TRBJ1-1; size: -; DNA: TGTGCCAGCAGCCTGAACCCAAACACTGAAGCTTTCTTT; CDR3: CASSLNPNTEAFF
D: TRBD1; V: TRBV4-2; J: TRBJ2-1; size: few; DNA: TGTGCCAGCAGCCAAGATGGGACAGCAGTAGGCAATGAGCAGTTCTTC; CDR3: CASSQDGTAVGNEQFF
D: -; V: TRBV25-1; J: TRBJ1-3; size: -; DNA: TGTGCCAGCAGTGAAATGGGCTCTGGAAACACCATATATTTT; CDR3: CASSEMGSGNTIYF
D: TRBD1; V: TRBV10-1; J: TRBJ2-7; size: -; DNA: TGCGCCAGCAGCGAAATGACAGGGAAACTCTACGAGCAGTACTTC; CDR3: CASSEMTGKLYEQYF
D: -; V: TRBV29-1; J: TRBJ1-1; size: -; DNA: TGCAGCGTTGAAGGTGGAACTGAAGCTTTCTTT; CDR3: CSVEGGTEAFF
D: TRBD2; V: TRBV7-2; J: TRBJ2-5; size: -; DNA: TGTGCCAGCAGCGGACTAGCGAGAGAGACCCAGTACTTC; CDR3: CASSGLARETQYF
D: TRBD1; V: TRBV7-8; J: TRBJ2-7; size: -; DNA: TGTGCCAGCAGCTTAGGACAGGGGGCCCCTTACGAGCAGTACTTC; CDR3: CASSLGQGAPYEQYF
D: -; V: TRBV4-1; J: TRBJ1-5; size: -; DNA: TGCGCCAGCAGCCAAGATGATGGGGGAGGCAGGGGCTCGCAGCCCCAGCATTTT; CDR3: CASSQDDGGGRGSQPQHF
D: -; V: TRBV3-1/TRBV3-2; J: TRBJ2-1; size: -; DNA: TGTGCCAGCAGCCCGCCGAGCGGGCCCTACAATGAGCAGTTCTTC; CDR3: CASSPPSGPYNEQFF
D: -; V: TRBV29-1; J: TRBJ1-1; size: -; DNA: TGCAGCGTTGGATTCCAGGGGCGAGGTACTGAAGCTTTCTTT; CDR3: CSVGFQGRGTEAFF
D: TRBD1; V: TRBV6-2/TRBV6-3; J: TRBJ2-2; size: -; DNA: TGTGCCAGCAGTCCAGGGGGCAACACCGGGGAGCTGTTTTTT; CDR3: CASSPGGNTGELFF
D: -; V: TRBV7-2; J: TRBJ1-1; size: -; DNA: TGTGCCAGCAGCTTAGCGGGGCAGATTGAAGCTTTCTTT; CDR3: CASSLAGQIEAFF
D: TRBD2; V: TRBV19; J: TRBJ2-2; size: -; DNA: TGTGCCAGTAGTTCTAGCGGGAGGAACACCGGGGAGCTGTTTTTT; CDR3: CASSSSGRNTGELFF
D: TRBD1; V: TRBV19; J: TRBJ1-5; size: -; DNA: TGTGCCAGTAGTACGCGGACAGGGAGTCAGCCCCAGCATTTT; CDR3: CASSTRTGSQPQHF
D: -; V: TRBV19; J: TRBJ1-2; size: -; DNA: TGTGCCAGTAGTATAGGTGGCCCTCAAGGCTACACCTTC; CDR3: CASSIGGPQGYTF